This T cell receptor beta chain derives from a study of blood T cells in healthy people across ages. Primers used in a second PCR of about 6 to 11 cycles were a sample-barcoded 5' primer and a J-beta primer mix. Each cDNA molecule, via a template-switch adaptor with 12 random nucleotides, was tagged. TCRdb ran MiXCR on the 5' RACE reads and lists one entry per CDR3 protein. In the table there are hundreds of thousands of distinct CDR3 sequences, 40% to 65% of which are singletons. This clonotype was seen many times. A much larger clone differs from this one at a single base, so this may be a read error. Each sample yielded at least 6 million isolated PBMCs. CDR1 and CDR2 (germline): MNHNY, SVGAGI (reference sequence). This CDR3 has 14 residues.

This receptor was taken from a woman older than 75 in good health. The chain is built from TRBV6-6 and TRBJ2-5; D unclear. The sequenced sample was blood. The chain's CDR3 is CASSDSASQETQYF. CDR3 nucleotide sequence: TGTGCCAGCAGTGACTCAGCTTCCCAAGAGACCCAGTACTTC.